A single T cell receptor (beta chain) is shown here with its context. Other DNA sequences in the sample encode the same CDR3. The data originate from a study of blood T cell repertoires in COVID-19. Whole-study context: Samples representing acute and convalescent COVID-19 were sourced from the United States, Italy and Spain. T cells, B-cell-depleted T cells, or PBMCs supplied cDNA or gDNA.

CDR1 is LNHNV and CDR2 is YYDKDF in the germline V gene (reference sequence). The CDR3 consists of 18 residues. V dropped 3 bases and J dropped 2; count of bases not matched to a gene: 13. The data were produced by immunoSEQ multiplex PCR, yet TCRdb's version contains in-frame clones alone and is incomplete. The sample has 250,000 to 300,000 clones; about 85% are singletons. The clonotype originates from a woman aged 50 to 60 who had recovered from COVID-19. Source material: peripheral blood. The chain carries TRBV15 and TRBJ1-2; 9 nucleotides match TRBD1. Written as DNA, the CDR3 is TGTGCCACCAGCAGGGATCAACCGGGACAGGGAGGAAACTATGGCTACACCTTC. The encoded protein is CATSRDQPGQGGNYGYTF.